This TCR beta chain was obtained from a study of follicular helper T cells after annual influenza vaccination (TCRdb year 2017). A note on the overall study: After each seasonal influenza vaccination, blood was collected on days 0, 7 and 28. Some subjects were followed across successive annual vaccinations spanning the 2013-2014, 2014-2015 and 2015-2016 seasons to study recall of cTfh clones. One week after vaccination, a second recruited cohort of 11 to 12 subjects (Table S1) displayed a similar ICOS+CD38+ cTfh response. Multi-year samples were available from six subjects, with four subjects covering two vaccination seasons and two subjects covering three seasons. The 2015 samples were processed right after collection, while the 2013-2014 samples were cryopreserved.

CDR3 length: 14 amino acids, cysteine to phenylalanine. The read is trimmed to its CDR3 DNA, 42 bases read in frame from base 1. From V the trimming removes 3 bases and from J it removes 1 base, while the gene matches leave 3 bases of the junction unaccounted for. The germline V gene provides CDR1 SGHAT and CDR2 FQNNGV. Details on this clone: The antigen this receptor binds is unknown. Base qualities were left out, and no much larger clone turns up one base away.

The intended sense of this specimen's time point label: 2015-2016 season, pre-vaccination. TCRB sequencing was used to follow sorted CD4 subsets from the blood of adults before and after they were given the seasonal inactivated influenza vaccine (Fluvarix). To be eligible, subjects had to live in the community and must not have received influenza vaccine in the previous 6 months. Reasons for exclusion included contraindications to influenza vaccine, substance abuse, HIV/AIDS, active malignancy, immunomodulatory medication, and active illness such as respiratory infection. At each time point, somewhere between about 35 and 100 mL of blood was taken. Circulating Tfh were defined as non-naive CD4+CXCR5+PD-1+ cells and sorted into ICOS+CD38+ and ICOS-CD38- fractions. Ficoll-Paque PLUS or SepMate separation was used to isolate PBMC. Before DNA extraction, cell subsets were sorted from PBMC on a BD FACS Aria.

The library was prepared using the immunoSEQ multiplex PCR assay. Adaptive Biotechnologies carried out TCRB amplification, library preparation, sequencing and preliminary bioinformatics at Survey level resolution. For TCRB sequencing, genomic DNA from sorted cTfh populations was amplified by multiplex PCR. The published analysis was carried out like this. Clonality was calculated in R as 1 minus normalized Shannon entropy, and the Gini index was calculated with the R package ineq. Overlap score was defined as the summed counts of shared sequences divided by the total counts of all sequences in both compared samples. Shared-clonotype significance used Fisher's exact test assuming a theoretical repertoire of 10^7 TCRB sequences. In TCRdb, the immuneACCESS table is reduced to in-frame sequences with V and J assigned. These tables do not hold every clone; where another copy was compared, an unresolved V gene accounts for under half, and the others remain unexplained. V, J and clone size are those of that table, while D and trimming were read from the DNA. A total of 9,500 to 15,000 clones appear in this sample, around 80% of them only once. The ten largest clones capture around 3.5% of the sample.

Broader findings and caveats from the paper: Because only about 9.5-22% of the analyzed cells gave productive TCRB sequences, there was no way to sample rare clonotypes. ICOS+CD38+ cTfh clonality correlated with the frequency of that population, and its change correlated with the change in circulating plasmablast frequency. Successive annual vaccinations recalled a recurrent oligoclonal ICOS+CD38+ cTfh response that contained tetramer and AIM influenza-specific clonotypes. Day 7 ICOS+CD38+ clones were most often found later in ICOS-CD38- cTfh, suggesting that subset may serve as a memory reservoir.

The rearrangement combines TRBV11-2 with TRBJ2-7; a stretch of 7 junction bases matches TRBD2. The specimen comprised CXCR5+ CD38- circulating T follicular helper cells from blood, sampled on the day of influenza vaccination. In light of the paper, this sample's cell subset or site label describes: circulating Tfh, non-naive CD4+CXCR5+PD-1+ (ICOS+CD38+ or ICOS-CD38-). This clonotype was obtained from an adult who received the influenza vaccine. The sequenced DNA is TGTGCCAGCAGCTTCCGGGAGGATTCCTACGAGCAGTACTTC. This translates into CASSFREDSYEQYF.